Shown below are 17 T cell receptor beta chains from a single sample sequenced in a study of control samples from healthy donors and cancer patients. The repertoire was sequenced with immunoSEQ multiplex PCR; TCRdb's copy has only in-frame clones and lacks some. Of about 64,000 clones in the sample, around 90% were seen once. Specimen: PBMCs. These receptors all stem from a middle-aged man with colorectal cancer.

The rearrangement uses TRBV11-2 and TRBJ2-7; perhaps TRBD1 as D (6 bases). The CDR3 consists of 14 residues. CDR1 and CDR2 (germline): SGHAT, FQNNGV. Trimming took 5 bases from V and 6 from J, leaving 17 bases between them. In DNA form, the CDR3 reads TGTGCCAGCAGCCCAACAATGGGGGCTGGCGAGCAGTACTTC. This sequence encodes CASSPTMGAGEQYF.

This rearrangement joins TRBV2 to TRBJ1-2; possibly TRBD1 for D (5 bases). This CDR3 is built from 13 residues. Trimming removed 8 bases at V and 2 bases at J, with 12 bases between. Per the germline V gene, CDR1 is SNHLY and CDR2 is FYNNEI. CDR3 in amino acids: CASLRGTNYGYTF. The CDR3 DNA is TGTGCCAGCCTCCGGGGGACCAACTATGGCTACACCTTC. The full variable domain, completed using reference TRBV2 and TRBJ1-2, is EPEVTQTPSHQVTQMGQEVILRCVPISNHLYFYWYRQILGQKVEFLVSFYNNEISEKSEIFDDQFSVERPDGSNFTLKIRSTKLEDSAMYFCASLRGTNYGYTFGSGTRLTVV.

The rearrangement joins TRBV2 to TRBJ2-5; tentative D call: TRBD2 (7 bases). CDR3 size: 15 residues. Trimming took off 3 bases at V and 4 bases at J, with 15 bases between the two ends. CDR1 SNHLY and CDR2 FYNNEI come from the germline V gene. The CDR3 protein is CASSERGRSSETQYF. CDR3 DNA: TGTGCCAGCAGTGAGCGGGGGCGCTCCTCAGAGACCCAGTACTTC.

This chain links TRBV4-3 with TRBJ1-6; D is unresolved. CDR3 length: 13 amino acids. V was shortened by 0 bases and J by 8 bases, with 5 bases between the two germline ends. The germline V gene encodes CDR1 LGHNA and CDR2 YSLEER. Here the CDR3 reads CASSQDQDSPLHF. For the CDR3, the DNA is TGCGCCAGCAGCCAAGATCAAGATTCACCCCTCCACTTT.

The chain joins TRBV3-1 (or the pseudogene TRBV3-2) to TRBJ1-5; D is possibly TRBD1 (6 bases). The CDR3 runs to 14 residues. Germline V gene data show CDR1 as LGHDT and CDR2 as YNNKEL (reference sequence). V lost 1 base, J lost 6 bases, and 10 bases lay in between. This chain's CDR3 is CASSQATGSQPQHF. Here the CDR3 DNA reads TGTGCCAGCAGCCAAGCCACAGGGAGTCAGCCCCAGCATTTT.

V usage is TRBV9 and J usage is TRBJ1-2, with 8 bases lining up with TRBD1. CDR1 and CDR2 from the germline V gene are SGDLS and YYNGEE. V was pared by 3 bases and J by 8 bases, with 3 bases of the junction left unmatched. The CDR3 covers 12 residues. CDR3 nucleotides: TGTGCCAGCAGCGCAGGGGGCAGGGGCTACACCTTC. This encodes CASSAGGRGYTF.

This sequence joins TRBV5-4 and TRBJ2-3; D remains ambiguous. The CDR3 length is 13 residues. Germline assignment: CDR1 SGHNT and CDR2 YYREEE (reference sequence). V lost 2 bases, J lost 3 bases, and 7 bases lay in between. The CDR3 nucleotides are TGTGCCAGCAGCTTTCGGGTAACAGATACGCAGTATTTT. This translates into CASSFRVTDTQYF.

The V call is TRBV30, the J call TRBJ2-7; 7 bases match TRBD1. The ends lost 5 bases at V and 4 bases at J; junction bases unmatched: 8. Germline lookup yields CDR1 GTSNPN and CDR2 SVGIG (reference sequence). The CDR3 runs to 13 residues. The CDR3 DNA is TGTGCCTGGGGGTCAGGGGGACAATACGAGCAGTACTTC. This translates into CAWGSGGQYEQYF.

The V call is TRBV7-2, the J call TRBJ1-1; D is unresolved. The CDR3 spans 14 residues. The V gene lost 5 bases and the J gene lost 4 bases, with 14 bases spanning the gap. The germline CDR1 and CDR2 sequences are SGHTA and FQGNSA. The CDR3 sequence is CASSQRGAATEAFF. Here the CDR3 DNA reads TGTGCCAGCAGCCAGCGCGGAGCGGCCACTGAAGCTTTCTTT.

The chain is built from TRBV7-9 and TRBJ2-6; D call uncertain. This CDR3 spans 15 amino acids. Germline CDR1 is SEHNR and CDR2 is FQNEAQ (reference sequence). V lost 3 bases and J 4 bases, leaving 10 bases between the germline ends. For the CDR3, the DNA is TGTGCCAGCAGCTTTCCCGGGCGAGGGGCCAACGTCCTGACTTTC. This encodes CASSFPGRGANVLTF.

The V call is TRBV6-1, the J call TRBJ1-3; D not resolved. The germline V and J ends were trimmed by 3 bases and 0 bases, with 3 bases remaining between them. CDR3 length: 13 residues. CDR1 and CDR2 (germline): MNHNS, SASEGT. Here the CDR3 reads CASSDSSGNTIYF. The CDR3 DNA reads TGTGCCAGCAGTGACAGCTCTGGAAACACCATATATTTT.

The chain links TRBV10-3 to TRBJ2-1, with 15 bases aligning to TRBD2. The ends lost 4 bases at V and 0 bases at J; junction bases unmatched: 7. The germline CDR1 and CDR2 sequences are ENHRY and SYGVKD. The CDR3 totals 19 residues. CDR3 loop: CAISGGLAGGLSSYNEQFF. In nucleotides, the CDR3 is TGTGCCATCAGTGGGGGACTAGCGGGGGGACTCAGCTCCTACAATGAGCAGTTCTTC.

CDR3 nucleotide sequence: TGTGCCAGCAGCTTAGGGGGGGGAAGCCGCCGGGATGAGCAGTTCTTC. It encodes CASSLGGGSRRDEQFF. This rearrangement joins TRBV7-9 to TRBJ2-1; 7 bases are shared with TRBD2. The CDR3 consists of 16 residues. Germline V gene data show CDR1 as SEHNR and CDR2 as FQNEAQ (reference sequence). J gave up 8 bases and V 1 base, and 11 bases lay outside the gene matches.

This chain connects TRBV7-6 to TRBJ2-4; the D is unclear. V was pared by 1 base and J by 5 bases, with 3 bases between. This CDR3 comprises 12 residues. The V gene's germline CDR1 is SGHVS and CDR2 FNYEAQ. For the CDR3, the DNA is TGTGCCAGCAGCTTAGATGAAAACATTCAGTACTTC. Translation gives CASSLDENIQYF. The complete variable domain, with remaining parts taken from reference TRBV7-6 and TRBJ2-4, reads GAGVSQSPRYKVTKRGQDVALRCDPISGHVSLYWYRQALGQGPEFLTYFNYEAQQDKSGLPNDRFSAERPEGSISTLTIQRTEQRDSAMYRCASSLDENIQYFGAGTRLSVL.

The V and J genes are TRBV4-1 and TRBJ2-5; the D gene is possibly TRBD2 (6 bases). V was pared by 3 bases and J by 5 bases, with 19 bases between. Germline V gene data show CDR1 as MGHRA and CDR2 as YSYEKL. The CDR3 length is 16 residues. The CDR3, as DNA: TGCGCCAGCAGCCAGGACGCAGGGACTGTAGCGGAGACCCAGTACTTC. Its protein product is CASSQDAGTVAETQYF.

V gene TRBV6-2 or TRBV6-3 combines with J gene TRBJ1-2; D gene unclear. V shed 2 bases and J shed 2 bases, with 6 bases lying between them. Germline values: CDR1 MNHEY, CDR2 SVGEGT. CDR3 length: 13 residues. The DNA for the CDR3 is TGTGCCAGCAGTTACGGGGTCAACTATGGCTACACCTTC. Translating it yields CASSYGVNYGYTF.

The chain has TRBV19 and TRBJ1-1; D possibly corresponds to TRBD1 (5 bases). Germline CDR1 and CDR2: LNHDA and SQIVND (reference sequence). The CDR3 sequence is 14 residues long. Trimming shortened V by 7 bases and J by 1 base, and 13 bases separated the two germline ends. DNA for the CDR3: TGTGCCAGTACCACGGGCAGGGAGAACACTGAAGCTTTCTTT. The encoded protein is CASTTGRENTEAFF.